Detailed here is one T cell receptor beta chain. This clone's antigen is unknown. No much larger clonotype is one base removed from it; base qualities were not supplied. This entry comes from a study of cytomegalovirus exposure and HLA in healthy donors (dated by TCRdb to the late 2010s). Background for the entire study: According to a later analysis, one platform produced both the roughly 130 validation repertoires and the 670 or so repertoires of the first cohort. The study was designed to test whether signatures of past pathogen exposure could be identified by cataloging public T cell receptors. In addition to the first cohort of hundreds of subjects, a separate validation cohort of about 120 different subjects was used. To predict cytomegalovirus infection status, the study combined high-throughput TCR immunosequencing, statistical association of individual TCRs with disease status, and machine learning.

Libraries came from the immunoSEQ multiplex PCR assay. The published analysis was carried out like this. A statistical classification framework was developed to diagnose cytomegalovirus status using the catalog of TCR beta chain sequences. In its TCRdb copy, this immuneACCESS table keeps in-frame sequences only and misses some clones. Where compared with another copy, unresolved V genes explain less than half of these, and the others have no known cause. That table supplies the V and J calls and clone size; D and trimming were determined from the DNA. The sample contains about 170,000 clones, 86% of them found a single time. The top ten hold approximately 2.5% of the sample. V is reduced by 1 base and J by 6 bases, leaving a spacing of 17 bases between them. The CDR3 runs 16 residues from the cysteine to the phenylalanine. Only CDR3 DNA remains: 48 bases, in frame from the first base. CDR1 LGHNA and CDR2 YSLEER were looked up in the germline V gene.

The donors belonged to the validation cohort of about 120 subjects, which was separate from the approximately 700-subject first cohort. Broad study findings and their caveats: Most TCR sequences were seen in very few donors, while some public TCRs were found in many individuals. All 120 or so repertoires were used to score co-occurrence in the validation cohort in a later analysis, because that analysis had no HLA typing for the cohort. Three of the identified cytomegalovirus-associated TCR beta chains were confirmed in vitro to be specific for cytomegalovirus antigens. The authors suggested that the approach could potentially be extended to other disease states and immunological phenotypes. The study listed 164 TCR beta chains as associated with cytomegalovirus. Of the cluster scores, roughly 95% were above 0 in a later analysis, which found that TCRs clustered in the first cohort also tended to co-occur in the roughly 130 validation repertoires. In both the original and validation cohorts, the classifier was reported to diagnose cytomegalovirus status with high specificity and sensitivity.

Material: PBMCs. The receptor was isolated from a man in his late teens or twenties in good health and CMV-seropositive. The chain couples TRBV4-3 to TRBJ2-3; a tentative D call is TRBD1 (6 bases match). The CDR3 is CASSQVGDILSDTQYF. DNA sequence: TGCGCCAGCAGCCAAGTCGGGGACATTTTGAGTGATACGCAGTATTTT.